This T cell receptor (beta chain) was captured by sequencing in a study of blood T cell repertoires in COVID-19. The CDR3 runs 14 residues. V shed 3 bases and J shed 1 base, with 8 bases lying between them. CDR1 SGHNT and CDR2 YYREEE come from the germline V gene (reference sequence). Assay used: immunoSEQ multiplex PCR; TCRdb lists only in-frame clones, some missing. The repertoire consists of some 320,000 clones, with approximately 91% occurring once and the leading ten covering about 4%. V and J are TRBV5-4 and TRBJ2-1, with D perhaps TRBD2 (6 bases). The sequence derives from a woman under 40 who had been exposed to COVID-19. Input material: PBMCs or T cells enriched from blood (not recorded which). The CDR3 nucleotides read TGTGCCAGCAGCTCGGGGGTATCCTACAATGAGCAGTTCTTC. Its protein is CASSSGVSYNEQFF.